This TCR beta chain came from a study of prognosis after radiotherapy for stage I lung cancer. This clonotype was recorded at least ten times. From genomic DNA, TCR beta CDR3 was amplified by two-round multiplex PCR. Primers targeting each individual TRBV and TRBJ gene were applied in first-round PCR. TCRdb redid the calling of the multiplex PCR reads with MiXCR, one entry per CDR3 protein. The sample has roughly 23,000 distinct CDR3 sequences, roughly 37% seen once. This clonotype was obtained from a donor over 45 with non-small cell lung cancer. This sample comprised PBMCs, obtained before or after stereotactic body radiation therapy (not recorded which).

This CDR3 reads CASSVGGGPNEKLFF. The CDR3 DNA is TGTGCCAGCAGCGTAGGGGGGGGGCCGAATGAAAAACTGTTTTTT. The V gene is TRBV9, the J gene TRBJ1-4, with D tentatively TRBD1 (6 bases). This CDR3 has 15 residues. Trimming removed 0 bases from V and 5 bases from J, with 11 bases in between. CDR1 is SGDLS and CDR2 is YYNGEE in the germline V gene.